This T cell receptor (beta chain) was sequenced in a study of control samples from healthy donors and cancer patients. This CDR3 has 11 amino acids. V lost 6 bases to trimming and J lost 3 bases, with 5 bases between them. Germline V gene sequence: CDR1 SNHLY, CDR2 FYNNEI. The assay was immunoSEQ multiplex PCR, and TCRdb's table has in-frame clones only and misses some. The data hold about 130,000 clones, with 91% observed a single time. This clone was detected once. This receptor was identified in a man between 18 and 29 years old in good health. What was sequenced was blood. V gene TRBV2 combines with J gene TRBJ1-1; D gene uncertain. The CDR3 spells CASSLYTEAFF. DNA of the CDR3: TGTGCCAGCAGCCTATACACTGAAGCTTTCTTT. Supplemented by reference TRBV2 and TRBJ1-1, the full variable domain reads EPEVTQTPSHQVTQMGQEVILRCVPISNHLYFYWYRQILGQKVEFLVSFYNNEISEKSEIFDDQFSVERPDGSNFTLKIRSTKLEDSAMYFCASSLYTEAFFGQGTRLTVV.